This T cell receptor beta chain was profiled in a study of T cell repertoires in cytomegalovirus infection. Overall study: From public TCR beta signatures came an indication of both CMV infection and matching HLA type.

TCRdb independently ran MiXCR on the reads; one entry per CDR3 protein. The sample has roughly 920,000 distinct CDR3 sequences, approximately 31% seen once. Per the germline V gene, CDR1 is SGHTA and CDR2 is FQGTGA. The CDR3 consists of 18 residues. Trimming removed 3 bases from V and 0 bases from J, with 18 bases in between. With regard to this clonotype: Its antigen is unknown.

Here the sequenced sample was cultured CD8+ T cells from PBMCs, taken from culture after CMV antigen stimulation. The chain combines TRBV7-3 with TRBJ1-3; the D gene is possibly TRBD1 (5 bases). The receptor was isolated from a human donor in good health (CMV status not recorded). Some clones in this sample may be carry-over from other donors' samples. CDR3 in amino acids: CASSFRVAQTASGNTIYF. Written as DNA, the CDR3 is TGTGCCAGCAGCTTTAGAGTGGCCCAGACAGCCTCTGGAAACACCATATATTTT.